Listed below are T cell receptor beta chains from one sample, sequenced in a study of blood T cell repertoires in COVID-19. The table came from immunoSEQ multiplex PCR; TCRdb's copy has only in-frame clones and leaves some out. This sample yields about 79,000 clones, of which around 88% are seen a single time; around 14% belongs to the top ten. The sequencing sample was made of peripheral blood. Every receptor here comes from a man between 65 and 79 years old with active or convalescent COVID-19. CDR3s include the opening cysteine and the closing phenylalanine or tryptophan. The order of the fields is V gene, J gene, CDR3 protein.

v_call: TRBV6-5; j_call: TRBJ2-7; cdr3_aa: CASRASGSYEQYF
v_call: TRBV9; j_call: TRBJ2-5; cdr3_aa: CASSVGGGSWQETQYF
v_call: TRBV14; j_call: TRBJ2-7; cdr3_aa: CASSWTSGSQYEQYF
v_call: TRBV18; j_call: TRBJ2-7; cdr3_aa: CASSRGTVSYEQYF
v_call: TRBV2; j_call: TRBJ1-5; cdr3_aa: CASSLGGGGQPQHF
v_call: TRBV28; j_call: TRBJ2-1; cdr3_aa: CASSLGLKTNEQFF
v_call: TRBV28; j_call: TRBJ1-2; cdr3_aa: CASSPDRVNYGYTF
v_call: TRBV2; j_call: TRBJ1-2; cdr3_aa: CASSGGTVTYGYTF
v_call: TRBV20-1; j_call: TRBJ2-1; cdr3_aa: CSASRELDEQFF
v_call: TRBV18; j_call: TRBJ2-1; cdr3_aa: CASSPPQGVFYNEQFF
v_call: TRBV6-2/TRBV6-3; j_call: TRBJ1-2; cdr3_aa: CASSGLGYTF
v_call: TRBV30; j_call: TRBJ2-3; cdr3_aa: CAWSGRRLAGPDTQYF
v_call: TRBV2; j_call: TRBJ1-1; cdr3_aa: CASSDRGVGTEAFF
v_call: TRBV18; j_call: TRBJ1-5; cdr3_aa: CASSPDRNPNQPQHF
v_call: TRBV2; j_call: TRBJ2-7; cdr3_aa: CASSVTAYEQYF
v_call: TRBV6-4; j_call: TRBJ2-5; cdr3_aa: CARGRPIEVSGMTETQYF
v_call: TRBV18; j_call: TRBJ1-1; cdr3_aa: CASSPGGGEGTEAFF
v_call: TRBV24-1; j_call: TRBJ1-1; cdr3_aa: CATSEQGQVGAFF
v_call: TRBV7-2; j_call: TRBJ2-1; cdr3_aa: CASSPGTSGAYNEQFF
v_call: TRBV30; j_call: TRBJ1-5; cdr3_aa: CAWSVPGNNQPQHF
v_call: TRBV24-1; j_call: TRBJ2-1; cdr3_aa: CATSDGTVYNEQFF
v_call: TRBV9; j_call: TRBJ2-3; cdr3_aa: CASSVARGTSGTDTQYF
v_call: TRBV6-2/TRBV6-3; j_call: TRBJ1-5; cdr3_aa: CASSSPGQPQHF
v_call: TRBV5-1; j_call: TRBJ1-6; cdr3_aa: CASRAGTVYNSPLHF
v_call: TRBV23-1; j_call: TRBJ2-2; cdr3_aa: CASSRNHAGSTGELFF
v_call: TRBV7-2; j_call: TRBJ1-2; cdr3_aa: CASSFQQGTNYGYTF
v_call: TRBV7-2; j_call: TRBJ2-1; cdr3_aa: CASSLPPAGVNRFF
v_call: TRBV25-1; j_call: TRBJ2-7; cdr3_aa: CASSEGTGVRYEQYF
v_call: TRBV5-5; j_call: TRBJ1-1; cdr3_aa: CASSLGDRGITEAFF
v_call: TRBV5-1; j_call: TRBJ1-4; cdr3_aa: CASSSGLPGALEKLFF
v_call: TRBV14; j_call: TRBJ1-2; cdr3_aa: CASSQGRLGGYTF
v_call: TRBV12-3/TRBV12-4; j_call: TRBJ1-3; cdr3_aa: CASSFRGNTIYF
v_call: TRBV19; j_call: TRBJ1-3; cdr3_aa: CASRSGDSGNTIYF